Below, 9 T cell receptor beta chains from the same sample are listed, as sequenced in a study of response to subunit inactivated influenza vaccine. A single record per CDR3 protein comes from TCRdb applying MiXCR to the RT-PCR reads. The sample lists about 570,000 distinct CDR3 sequences; 11% were seen once. Separately, the same data were catalogued under a study of T cells expressing NK-cell markers. This second report adds: 5'RACE template switching with UMIs produced the TCR beta cDNA.

The sample consisted of PBMCs from blood, taken on the day of vaccination. The receptors here all came from a man in his fifties who received an inactivated influenza vaccine.

This clonotype was seen a few times. V gene TRBV29-1 combines with J gene TRBJ2-1, with TRBD2 identical over 7 bases. The trim removed 2 bases at V and 9 bases at J, leaving 1 base unmatched. Germline V gives CDR1 SQVTM, CDR2 ANQGSEA. This CDR3 is built from 11 residues. CDR3 DNA: TGCAGCGTTGAACGGGGGGTTGAGCAGTTCTTC. Protein sequence: CSVERGVEQFF.

V is TRBV6-1 and J is TRBJ2-1; 8 nucleotides line up with TRBD1. This CDR3 comprises 15 residues. Unmatched junction bases numbered 10, after V lost 11 bases and J lost 1 base. Germline-derived CDR1 and CDR2 are MNHNS and SASEGT. In DNA form, the CDR3 reads TGTGCCGCGCGGTCCGGGACAGGTTCCTACAATGAGCAGTTCTTC. This sequence encodes CAARSGTGSYNEQFF.

The V and J genes are TRBV5-6 and TRBJ1-2; D call uncertain. Trimming pared 4 bases from V and 3 bases from J, leaving 25 bases between. This CDR3 is built from 18 residues. Germline V gene sequence: CDR1 SGHDT, CDR2 YYEEEE. The CDR3 DNA follows: TGTGCCAGCAGCCTCACACCGGGCTCCCTCCAAGGCGACTATGGCTACACCTTC. It is translated as CASSLTPGSLQGDYGYTF.

This clonotype was seen a handful of times. V is TRBV4-1 and J is TRBJ2-1; 10 bases line up with TRBD2. V was clipped by 0 bases and J by 9 bases; unmatched bases: 8. Germline V gene lookup returns CDR1 MGHRA and CDR2 YSYEKL. CDR3 length equals 16 residues. The CDR3 nucleotides read TGCGCCAGCAGCCAAGACGGGAGCGGGAGGGGTAGTGAGCAGTTCTTC. It specifies CASSQDGSGRGSEQFF.

In this sample, this clonotype turned up a few times. This chain connects TRBV7-9 to TRBJ2-3; TRBD1 or TRBD2 may be the D gene (5 bases each). This CDR3 comprises 13 residues. Germline CDR1 is SEHNR and CDR2 is FQNEAQ (reference sequence). V was shortened by 5 bases and J by 6 bases, with 12 bases between the two germline ends. In DNA, the CDR3 is TGTGCCAGCAGCCGGGGACCTATGGATACGCAGTATTTT. It translates to CASSRGPMDTQYF.

The sample holds a few counts of this clonotype. The genes are TRBV10-3 and TRBJ2-7; no reliable D call. Trimming took 0 bases from V and 3 from J, leaving 9 bases between them. The CDR3 contains 14 residues. Germline lookup yields CDR1 ENHRY and CDR2 SYGVKD. The CDR3 sequence: CAISESGQIYEQYF. The CDR3 coding sequence is TGTGCCATCAGTGAGTCAGGGCAGATCTACGAGCAGTACTTC.

In this sample, this clonotype turned up a few times. This rearrangement joins TRBV12-3 or TRBV12-4 to TRBJ1-1, with a weak D call TRBD1 (6 bases). The CDR3 covers 15 residues. With 7 bases removed from V and 0 bases from J, the gap between germline ends came to 15 bases. The DNA for the CDR3 is TGTGCCAGCAAGGTCGGAGGGACACTGAACACTGAAGCTTTCTTT. Encoded protein: CASKVGGTLNTEAFF.

The chain is built from TRBV18 and TRBJ2-5, with 8 nucleotides matching TRBD2. The germline V gene has CDR1 KGHSH and CDR2 LQKENI. This CDR3 spans 15 amino acids. Trimming cost V 1 base and J 3 bases; bases outside gene matches: 4. The CDR3, as DNA: TGTGCCAGCTCACCACGAGTAGCGGGGAAAGAGACCCAGTACTTC. It is translated as CASSPRVAGKETQYF.

The sample holds a few counts of this clonotype. The J gene is TRBJ1-5, the V gene TRBV30; unclear D gene. Germline assignment: CDR1 GTSNPN and CDR2 SVGIG (reference sequence). The ends were cut back, 4 bases at V and 0 bases at J, with 7 bases in the middle. The CDR3 has 13 amino acids. The CDR3 sequence: CAWNRYSNQPQHF. The CDR3 DNA follows: TGTGCCTGGAACCGGTATAGCAATCAGCCCCAGCATTTT.